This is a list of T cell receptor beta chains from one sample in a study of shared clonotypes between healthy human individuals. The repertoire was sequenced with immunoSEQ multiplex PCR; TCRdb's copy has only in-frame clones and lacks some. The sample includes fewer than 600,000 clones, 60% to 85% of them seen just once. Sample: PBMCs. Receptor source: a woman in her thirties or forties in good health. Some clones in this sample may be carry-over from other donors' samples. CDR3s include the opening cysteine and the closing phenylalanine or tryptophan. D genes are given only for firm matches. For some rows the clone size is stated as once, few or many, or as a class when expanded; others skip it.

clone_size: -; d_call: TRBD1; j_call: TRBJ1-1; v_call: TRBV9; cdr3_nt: TGTGCCAGCAGCGAATCAGGGGGGGCGAACACTGAAGCTTTCTTT; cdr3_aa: CASSESGGANTEAFF
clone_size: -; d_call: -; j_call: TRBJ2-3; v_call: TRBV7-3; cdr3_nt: TGTGCCAGCAGCTTAACAGCTAGCGGCACAGATACGCAGTATTTT; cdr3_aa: CASSLTASGTDTQYF
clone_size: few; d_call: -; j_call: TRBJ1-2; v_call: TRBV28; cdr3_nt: TGTGCCAGCATTCGGGGACTTACTAACTATGGCTACACCTTC; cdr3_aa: CASIRGLTNYGYTF
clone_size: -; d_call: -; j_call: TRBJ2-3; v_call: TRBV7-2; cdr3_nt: TGTGCCAGCAGGGGTCTCGGCCTCCCTACAGATACGCAGTATTTT; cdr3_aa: CASRGLGLPTDTQYF
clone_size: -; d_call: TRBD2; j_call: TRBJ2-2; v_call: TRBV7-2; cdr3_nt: TGTGCCAGCAGCACTACTAGCGGGAGGAGCACCGGGGAGCTGTTTTTT; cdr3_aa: CASSTTSGRSTGELFF
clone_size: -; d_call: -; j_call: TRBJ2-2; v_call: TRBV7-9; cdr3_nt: TGTGCCAGCAGCTTAGCGGACGGCCCAGCGGGTTGGACCGGGGAGCTGTTTTTT; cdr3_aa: CASSLADGPAGWTGELFF
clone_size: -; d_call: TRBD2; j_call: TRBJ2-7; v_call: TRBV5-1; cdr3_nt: TGCGCCAGCAGCTTGGTTGGACTAGCGGATGAGCAGTACTTC; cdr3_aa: CASSLVGLADEQYF
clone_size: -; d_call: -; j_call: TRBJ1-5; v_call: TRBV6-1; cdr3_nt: TGTGCCAGCAGTGGGACTTTCAATCAGCCCCAGCATTTT; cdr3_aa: CASSGTFNQPQHF
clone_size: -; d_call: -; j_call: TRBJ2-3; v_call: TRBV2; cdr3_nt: TGTGCCAGCACCCCTATTCCCACAGATACGCAGTATTTT; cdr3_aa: CASTPIPTDTQYF
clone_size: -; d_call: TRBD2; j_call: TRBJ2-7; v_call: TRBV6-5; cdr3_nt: TGTGCCAGCAGTTCGATTACTAGCGGGAGGGCCGAGCAGTACTTC; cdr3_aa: CASSSITSGRAEQYF
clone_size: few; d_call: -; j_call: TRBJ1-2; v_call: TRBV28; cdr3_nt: TGTGCCAGCTACTATTGGAATGGCTACACCTTC; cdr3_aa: CASYYWNGYTF
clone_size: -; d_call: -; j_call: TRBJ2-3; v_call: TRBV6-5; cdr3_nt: TGTGCCAGCAGTCCAACAGGGAAGCGGAATACGCAGTATTTT; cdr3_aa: CASSPTGKRNTQYF
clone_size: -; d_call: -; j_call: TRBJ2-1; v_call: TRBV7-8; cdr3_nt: TGTGCCAGCAGCCCTGGAGCTACATACAATGAGCAGTTCTTC; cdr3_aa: CASSPGATYNEQFF
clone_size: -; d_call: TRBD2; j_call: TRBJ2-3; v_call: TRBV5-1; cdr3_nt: TGCGCCAGCAGCTTGGAAAAAACTAGCGGGAGGTCCGCAGATACGCAGTATTTT; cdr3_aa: CASSLEKTSGRSADTQYF
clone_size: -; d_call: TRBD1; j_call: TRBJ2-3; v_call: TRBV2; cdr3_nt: TGTGCCAGCAGATTTGCCGGGACAGGGCCCACAGATACGCAGTATTTT; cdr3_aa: CASRFAGTGPTDTQYF
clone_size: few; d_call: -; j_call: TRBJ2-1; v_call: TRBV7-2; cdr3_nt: TGTGCCAGCAGCTTTGACGGGAGAGCCTACAATGAGCAGTTCTTC; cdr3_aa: CASSFDGRAYNEQFF
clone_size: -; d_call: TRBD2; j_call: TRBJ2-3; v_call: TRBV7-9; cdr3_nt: TGTGCCAGCAGCTCCCTAGCGGGGACTAGCACAGATACGCAGTATTTT; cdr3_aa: CASSSLAGTSTDTQYF
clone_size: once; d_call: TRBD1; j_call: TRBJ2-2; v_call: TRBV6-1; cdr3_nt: TGTGCCAGCAGCAGGGACAGGGCGAACACCGGGGAGCTGTTTTTT; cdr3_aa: CASSRDRANTGELFF
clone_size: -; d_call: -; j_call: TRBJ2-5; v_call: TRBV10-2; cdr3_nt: TGCGCCAGCAGTGGGTGGTCGGTGATTGAGCAGTACTTC; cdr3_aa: CASSGWSVIEQYF
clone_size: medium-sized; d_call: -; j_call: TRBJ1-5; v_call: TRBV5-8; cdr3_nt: TGTGCCAGCAGCTTGGGGACCTGGAGCAATCAGCCCCAGCATTTT; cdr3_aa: CASSLGTWSNQPQHF
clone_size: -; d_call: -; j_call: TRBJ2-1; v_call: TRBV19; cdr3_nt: TGTGCCAGTAGCCCCGGTCCTTACAATGAGCAGTTCTTC; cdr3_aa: CASSPGPYNEQFF
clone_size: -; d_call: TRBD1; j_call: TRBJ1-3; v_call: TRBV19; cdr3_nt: TGTGCCAGTAGTCTCGACAGGGAATTCGGAAACACCATATATTTT; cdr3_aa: CASSLDREFGNTIYF
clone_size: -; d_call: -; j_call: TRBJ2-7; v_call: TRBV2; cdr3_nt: TGTGCCAGCGGACGGGAGTCCGAGCAGTACTTC; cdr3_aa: CASGRESEQYF
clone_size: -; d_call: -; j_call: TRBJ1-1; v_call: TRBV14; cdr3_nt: TGTGCCAGCAGCCAAGATAGCAGGACTGAAGCTTTCTTT; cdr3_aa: CASSQDSRTEAFF
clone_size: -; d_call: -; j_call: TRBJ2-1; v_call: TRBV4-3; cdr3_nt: TGCGCCAGCAGCCAATTCAATGAGCAGTTCTTC; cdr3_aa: CASSQFNEQFF
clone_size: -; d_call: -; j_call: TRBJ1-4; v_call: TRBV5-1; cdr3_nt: TGCGCCAGCAGCTTGGGGAGGATGGATGAAAAACTGTTTTTT; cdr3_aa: CASSLGRMDEKLFF
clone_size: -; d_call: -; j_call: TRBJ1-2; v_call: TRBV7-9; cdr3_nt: TGTGCCAGCAGCTTATCGGGTTACGGCTATGGCTACACCTTC; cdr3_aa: CASSLSGYGYGYTF
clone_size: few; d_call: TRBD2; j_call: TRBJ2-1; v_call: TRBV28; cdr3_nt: TGTGCCAGCAGTTTATGGCGGGAGGGCCGGGGGAATGAGCAGTTCTTC; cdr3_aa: CASSLWREGRGNEQFF
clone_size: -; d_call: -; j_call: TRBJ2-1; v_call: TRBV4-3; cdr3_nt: TGCGCCAGCAGCCAAGATGATTATAACTACAATGAGCAGTTCTTC; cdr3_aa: CASSQDDYNYNEQFF
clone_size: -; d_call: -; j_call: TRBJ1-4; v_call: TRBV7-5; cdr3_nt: TGTGCCAGAACCCTAGCGGGGGCTTTTTGGTTTCCCCAGGGATCTGAAAAACTGTTTTTT; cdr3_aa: CARTLAGAFWFPQGSEKLFF
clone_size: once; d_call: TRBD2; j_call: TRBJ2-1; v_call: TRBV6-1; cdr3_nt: TGTGCCAGCAGTGAATTCGACGGTGCTGGGCTAGCGGGAGGGCCGTACAATGAGCAGTTCTTC; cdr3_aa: CASSEFDGAGLAGGPYNEQFF
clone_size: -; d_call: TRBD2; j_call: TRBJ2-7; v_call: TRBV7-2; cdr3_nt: TGTGCCAGCAGCTTAGGGGGGCTAGCGGGAGGGTACGAGCAGTACTTC; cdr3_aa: CASSLGGLAGGYEQYF
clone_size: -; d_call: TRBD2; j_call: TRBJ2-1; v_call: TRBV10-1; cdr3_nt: TGCGCCAGCAGTGAGACTAGCGGGAGTAACAATGAGCAGTTCTTC; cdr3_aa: CASSETSGSNNEQFF
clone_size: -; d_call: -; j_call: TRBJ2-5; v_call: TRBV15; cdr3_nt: TGTGCCACCAGCAGAGGGCGGGAAGGGTTCCAAGAGACCCAGTACTTC; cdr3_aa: CATSRGREGFQETQYF
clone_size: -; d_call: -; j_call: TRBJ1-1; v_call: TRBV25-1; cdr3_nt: TGTGCCAGCAGTGCGTTCGGGACGAACACTGAAGCTTTCTTT; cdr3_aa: CASSAFGTNTEAFF
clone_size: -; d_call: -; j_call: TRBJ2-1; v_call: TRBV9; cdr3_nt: TGTGCCTCACACGGGCGGAGAGAGCAGTTCTTC; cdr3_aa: CASHGRREQFF
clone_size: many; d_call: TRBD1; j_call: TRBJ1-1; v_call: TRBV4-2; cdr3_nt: TGTGCCAGCAGCCTGGGACAGGGGGGGACTGAAGCTTTCTTT; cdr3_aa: CASSLGQGGTEAFF
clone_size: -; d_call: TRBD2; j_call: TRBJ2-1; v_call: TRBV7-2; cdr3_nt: TGTGCCAGCAGCCGCCCTAGCGGGAGTAATGAGCAGTTCTTC; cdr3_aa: CASSRPSGSNEQFF
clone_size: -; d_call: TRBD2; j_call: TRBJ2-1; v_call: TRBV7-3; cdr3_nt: TGTGCCAGCAGCTTATATGGGACTAGGGATAATGAGCAGTTCTTC; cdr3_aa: CASSLYGTRDNEQFF
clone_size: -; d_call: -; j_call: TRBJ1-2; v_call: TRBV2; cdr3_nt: TGTGCCAGCAGTCCCCAAGTTTACTATGGCTACACCTTC; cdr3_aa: CASSPQVYYGYTF
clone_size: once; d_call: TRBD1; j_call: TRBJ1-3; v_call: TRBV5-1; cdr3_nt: TGCGCCAGCAGCGTGGACAGGTCTGGAAACACCATATATTTT; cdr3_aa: CASSVDRSGNTIYF